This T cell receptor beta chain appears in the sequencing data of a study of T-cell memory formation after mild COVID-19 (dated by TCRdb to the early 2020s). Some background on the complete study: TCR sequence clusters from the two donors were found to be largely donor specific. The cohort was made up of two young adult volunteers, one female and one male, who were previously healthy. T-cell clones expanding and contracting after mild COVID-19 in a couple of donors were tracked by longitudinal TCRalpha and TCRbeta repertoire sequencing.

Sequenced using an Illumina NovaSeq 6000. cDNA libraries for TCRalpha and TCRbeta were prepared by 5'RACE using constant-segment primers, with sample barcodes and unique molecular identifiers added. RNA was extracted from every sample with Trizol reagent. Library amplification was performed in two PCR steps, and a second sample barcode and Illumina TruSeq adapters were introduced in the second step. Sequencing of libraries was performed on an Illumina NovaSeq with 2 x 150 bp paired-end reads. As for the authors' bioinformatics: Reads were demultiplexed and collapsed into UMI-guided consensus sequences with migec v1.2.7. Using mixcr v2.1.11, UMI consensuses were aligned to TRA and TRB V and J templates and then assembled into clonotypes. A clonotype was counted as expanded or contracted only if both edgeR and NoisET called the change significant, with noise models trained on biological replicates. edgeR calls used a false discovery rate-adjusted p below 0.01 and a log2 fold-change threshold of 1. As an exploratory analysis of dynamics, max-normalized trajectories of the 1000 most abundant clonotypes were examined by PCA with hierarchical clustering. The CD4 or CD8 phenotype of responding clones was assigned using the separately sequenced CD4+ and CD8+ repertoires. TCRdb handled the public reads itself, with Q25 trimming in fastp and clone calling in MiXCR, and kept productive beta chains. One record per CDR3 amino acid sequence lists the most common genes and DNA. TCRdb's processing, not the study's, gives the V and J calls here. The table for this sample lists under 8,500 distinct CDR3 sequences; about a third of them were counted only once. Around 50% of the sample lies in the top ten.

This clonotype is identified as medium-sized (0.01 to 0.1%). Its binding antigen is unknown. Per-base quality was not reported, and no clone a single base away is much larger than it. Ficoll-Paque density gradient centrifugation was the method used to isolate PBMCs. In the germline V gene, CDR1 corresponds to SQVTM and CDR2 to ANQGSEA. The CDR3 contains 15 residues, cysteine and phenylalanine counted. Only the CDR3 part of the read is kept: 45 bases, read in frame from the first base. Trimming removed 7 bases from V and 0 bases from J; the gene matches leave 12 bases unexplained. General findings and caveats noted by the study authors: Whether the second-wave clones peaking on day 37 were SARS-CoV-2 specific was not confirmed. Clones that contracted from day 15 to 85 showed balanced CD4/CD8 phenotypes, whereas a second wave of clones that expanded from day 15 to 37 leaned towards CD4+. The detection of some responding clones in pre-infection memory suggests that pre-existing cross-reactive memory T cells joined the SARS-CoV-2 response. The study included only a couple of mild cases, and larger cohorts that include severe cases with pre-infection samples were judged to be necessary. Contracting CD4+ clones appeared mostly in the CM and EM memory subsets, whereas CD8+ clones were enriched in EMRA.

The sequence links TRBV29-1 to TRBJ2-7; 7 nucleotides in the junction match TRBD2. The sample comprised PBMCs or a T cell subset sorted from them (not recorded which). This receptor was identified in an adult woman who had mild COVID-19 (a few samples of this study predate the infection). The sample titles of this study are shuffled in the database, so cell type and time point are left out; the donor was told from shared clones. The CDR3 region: CSAHLQRELSYEQYF. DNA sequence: TGCAGCGCCCATTTGCAGCGGGAACTCTCCTACGAGCAGTACTTC.